This TCR beta chain derives from a study of blood T cell repertoires in COVID-19. The assay was immunoSEQ multiplex PCR, and TCRdb's table has in-frame clones only and misses some. In the table there are a few hundred thousand clones, 84% of which are singletons. This clone was seen only a few times. The germline V gene has CDR1 MNHNY and CDR2 SVGAGI (reference sequence). This CDR3 contains 14 residues. V was trimmed by 2 bases and J by 1 base, leaving 8 bases between them. This rearrangement joins TRBV6-6 to TRBJ1-1, with TRBD1 as a possible D gene (5 bases). Sequencing input: peripheral blood. The TCR was taken from a middle-aged woman who had recovered from COVID-19. As DNA, the CDR3 is TGTGCCAGCAGTTACGGGGGGGGGAACACTGAAGCTTTCTTT. Amino acids: CASSYGGGNTEAFF.